This T cell receptor (beta chain) is from a study of T-cell reconstitution after alpha-beta-depleted transplantation in children. The germline gives CDR1 MNHEY, CDR2 SMNVEV (reference sequence). V trimming: 5 bases; J trimming: 4 bases; junction bases outside the gene matches: 8. CDR3 length: 15 residues. TCRbeta library preparation incorporated unique molecular identifiers. MiXCR, applied by TCRdb to the PCR reads, yields one record per CDR3 protein. The sample contains about 610,000 distinct CDR3 sequences, under 12% of which appear only once. This TCR was recovered from a human donor who donated a stem cell graft to a child with acute myeloid leukemia. The chain combines TRBV27 with TRBJ2-4, with 7 bases that match TRBD2. Sample: PBMCs from the stem cell graft donor, taken from the stem cell graft. CDR3 sequence: CASSPLGLVKNIQYF. Written as DNA, the CDR3 is TGTGCCAGCAGTCCACTCGGACTAGTGAAAAACATTCAGTACTTC.